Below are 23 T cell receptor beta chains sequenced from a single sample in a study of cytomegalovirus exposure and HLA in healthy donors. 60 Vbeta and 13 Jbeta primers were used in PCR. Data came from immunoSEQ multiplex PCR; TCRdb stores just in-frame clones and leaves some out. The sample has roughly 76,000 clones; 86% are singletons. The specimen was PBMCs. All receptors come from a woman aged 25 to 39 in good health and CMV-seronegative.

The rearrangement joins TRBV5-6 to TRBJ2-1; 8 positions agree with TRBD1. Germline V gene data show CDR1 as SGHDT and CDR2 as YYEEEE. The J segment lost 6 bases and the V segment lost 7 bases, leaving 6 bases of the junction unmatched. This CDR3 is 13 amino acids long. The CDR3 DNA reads TGTGCCAGCGTTGGACAGGGAAGCAATGAGCAGTTCTTC. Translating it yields CASVGQGSNEQFF.

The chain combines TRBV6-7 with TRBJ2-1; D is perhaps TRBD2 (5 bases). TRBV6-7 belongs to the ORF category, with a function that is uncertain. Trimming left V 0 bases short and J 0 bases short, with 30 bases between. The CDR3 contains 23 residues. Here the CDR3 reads CASSYSTVVSYGLTSSSYNEQFF. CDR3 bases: TGTGCCAGCAGTTACTCGACCGTCGTATCGTATGGACTTACCTCAAGCTCCTACAATGAGCAGTTCTTC.

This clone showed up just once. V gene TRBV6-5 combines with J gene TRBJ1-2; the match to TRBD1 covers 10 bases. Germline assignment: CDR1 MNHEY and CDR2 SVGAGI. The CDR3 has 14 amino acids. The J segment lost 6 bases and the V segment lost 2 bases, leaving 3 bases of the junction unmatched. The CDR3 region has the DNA TGTGCCAGCAGTTACGGACAGGGGGACAATGGCTACACCTTC. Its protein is CASSYGQGDNGYTF.

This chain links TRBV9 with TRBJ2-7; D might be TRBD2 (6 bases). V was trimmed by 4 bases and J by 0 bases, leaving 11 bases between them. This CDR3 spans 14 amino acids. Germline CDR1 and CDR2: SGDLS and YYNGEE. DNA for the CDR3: TGTGCCAGCAGCCCCGGGGGTGGCTCCTACGAGCAGTACTTC. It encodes CASSPGGGSYEQYF.

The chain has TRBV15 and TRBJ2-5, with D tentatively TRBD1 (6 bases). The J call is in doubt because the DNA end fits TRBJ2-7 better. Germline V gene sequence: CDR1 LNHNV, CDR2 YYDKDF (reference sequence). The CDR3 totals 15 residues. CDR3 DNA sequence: TGTGCCACCAGCAGAGATACAGGGCCTCCCTACGAGCAGTACTTC. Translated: CATSRDTGPPYEQYF.

The CDR3 DNA sequence: TGTGCCAGCAGCTTGCGCGGCGGGGGGAACACCGGGGAGCTGTTTTTT. Amino acid sequence: CASSLRGGGNTGELFF. The V call is TRBV5-4, the J call TRBJ2-2; 7 bases are a match to TRBD2. This CDR3 has 16 residues. The trim removed 1 base at V and 1 base at J, leaving 4 bases unmatched. The germline gives CDR1 SGHNT, CDR2 YYREEE (reference sequence).

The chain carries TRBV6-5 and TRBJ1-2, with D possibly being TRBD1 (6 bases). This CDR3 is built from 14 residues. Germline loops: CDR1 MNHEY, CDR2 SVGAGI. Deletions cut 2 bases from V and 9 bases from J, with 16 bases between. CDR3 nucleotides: TGTGCCAGCAGTTACACACGTTACAGGGTGCGCTACACCTTC. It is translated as CASSYTRYRVRYTF.

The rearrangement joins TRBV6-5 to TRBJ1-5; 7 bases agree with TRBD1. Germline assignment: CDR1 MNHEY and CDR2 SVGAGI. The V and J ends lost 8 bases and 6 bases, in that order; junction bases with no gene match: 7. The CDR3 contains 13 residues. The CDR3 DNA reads TGTGCCAGCGGAGGGGGCGAGGGTCAGCCCCAGCATTTT. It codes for CASGGGEGQPQHF.

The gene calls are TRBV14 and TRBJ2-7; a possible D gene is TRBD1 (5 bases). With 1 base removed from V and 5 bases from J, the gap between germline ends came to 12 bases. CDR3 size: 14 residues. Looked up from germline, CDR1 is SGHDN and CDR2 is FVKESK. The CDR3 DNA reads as TGTGCCAGCAGCCAAGTTTTTAGGGGAAACGAGCAGTACTTC. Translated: CASSQVFRGNEQYF.

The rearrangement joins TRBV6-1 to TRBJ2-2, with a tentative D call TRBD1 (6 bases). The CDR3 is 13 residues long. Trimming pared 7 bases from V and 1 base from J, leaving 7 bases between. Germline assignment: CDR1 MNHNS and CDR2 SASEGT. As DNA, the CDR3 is TGTGCCAGCATAGGGGGGAACACCGGGGAGCTGTTTTTT. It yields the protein CASIGGNTGELFF.

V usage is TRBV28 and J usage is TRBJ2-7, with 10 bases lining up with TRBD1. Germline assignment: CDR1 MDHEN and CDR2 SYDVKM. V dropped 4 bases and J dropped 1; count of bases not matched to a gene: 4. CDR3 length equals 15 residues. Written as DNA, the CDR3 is TGTGCCAGCAGTTCGGGACAGGGGATTTCCTACGAGCAGTACTTC. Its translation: CASSSGQGISYEQYF.

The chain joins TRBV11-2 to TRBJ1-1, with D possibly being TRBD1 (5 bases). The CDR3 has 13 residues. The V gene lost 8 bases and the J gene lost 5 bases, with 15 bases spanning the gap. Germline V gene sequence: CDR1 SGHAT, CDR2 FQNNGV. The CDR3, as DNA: TGTGCCAGCGGGCGGGGAGGGGTTACTGAAGCTTTCTTT. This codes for CASGRGGVTEAFF.

The CDR3, as DNA: TGTGCCAGCAGTTTTTCCTCTCGGACAGGGAGTTGGAGAGCTTTCTTT. This codes for CASSFSSRTGSWRAFF. This chain uses TRBV27 with TRBJ1-1; 8 nucleotides line up with TRBD1. CDR1 is MNHEY, CDR2 SMNVEV, per germline (reference sequence). The CDR3 has 16 residues. V shed 3 bases, J shed 10 bases, and the junction held 16 bases outside the gene matches.

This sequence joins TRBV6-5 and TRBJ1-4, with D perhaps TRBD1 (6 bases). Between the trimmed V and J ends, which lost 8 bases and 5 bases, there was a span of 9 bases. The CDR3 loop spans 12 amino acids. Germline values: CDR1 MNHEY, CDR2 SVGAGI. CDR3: CASGQGNEKLFF. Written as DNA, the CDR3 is TGTGCCAGCGGGCAGGGGAATGAAAAACTGTTTTTT.

The CDR3: CASSGRLAGGEQYF. The CDR3 DNA is TGTGCCAGCAGTGGTAGACTAGCGGGAGGGGAGCAGTACTTC. The gene calls are TRBV25-1 and TRBJ2-7; TRBD2 matches 14 bases. CDR1 and CDR2 from the germline V gene are MGHDK and SYGVNS. J gave up 7 bases and V 4 bases, and 3 bases lay outside the gene matches. This CDR3 spans 14 amino acids.

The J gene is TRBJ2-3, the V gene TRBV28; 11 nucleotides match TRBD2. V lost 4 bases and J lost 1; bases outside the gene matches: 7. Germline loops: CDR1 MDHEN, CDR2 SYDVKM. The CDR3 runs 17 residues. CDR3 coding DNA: TGTGCCAGCAGTTCGTTAGCGGGAGGGTATCGCACAGATACGCAGTATTTT. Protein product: CASSSLAGGYRTDTQYF. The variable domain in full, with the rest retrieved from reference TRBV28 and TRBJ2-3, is DVKVTQSSRYLVKRTGEKVFLECVQDMDHENMFWYRQDPGLGLRLIYFSYDVKMKEKGDIPEGYSVSREKKERFSLILESASTNQTSMYLCASSSLAGGYRTDTQYFGPGTRLTVL.

CDR3 in amino acids: CASSSGTIQETQYF. The CDR3 DNA follows: TGTGCCAGCAGCTCGGGGACAATCCAAGAGACCCAGTACTTC. The chain links TRBV11-3 to TRBJ2-5; D might be TRBD1 (6 bases). CDR3 size: 14 residues. The V end was cut by 4 bases, the J end by 1 base, with 10 bases between. The germline V gene has CDR1 SGHNT and CDR2 YENEEA.

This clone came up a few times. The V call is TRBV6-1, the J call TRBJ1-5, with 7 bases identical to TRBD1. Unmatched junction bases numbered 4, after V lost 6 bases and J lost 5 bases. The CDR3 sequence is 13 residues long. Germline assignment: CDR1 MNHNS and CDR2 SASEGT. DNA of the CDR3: TGTGCCAGCAGCGACAGGGAGCATCAGCCCCAGCATTTT. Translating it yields CASSDREHQPQHF.

The CDR3 loop reads CASSIIGSSDEQFF. The CDR3 bases are TGTGCCAGTAGTATAATAGGGTCTAGCGATGAGCAGTTCTTC. The J gene is TRBJ2-1, the V gene TRBV19; the D gene is possibly TRBD2 (6 bases). V lost 2 bases and J 8 bases, leaving 13 bases between the germline ends. This CDR3 comprises 14 residues. In germline, CDR1 is LNHDA, CDR2 SQIVND (reference sequence).

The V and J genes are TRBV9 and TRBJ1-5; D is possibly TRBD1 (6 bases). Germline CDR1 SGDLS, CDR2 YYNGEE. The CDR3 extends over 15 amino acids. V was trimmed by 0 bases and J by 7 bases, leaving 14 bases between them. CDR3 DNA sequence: TGTGCCAGCAGCGTAGGTTTCGGCAGGGGCCAGCCCCAGCATTTT. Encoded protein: CASSVGFGRGQPQHF.

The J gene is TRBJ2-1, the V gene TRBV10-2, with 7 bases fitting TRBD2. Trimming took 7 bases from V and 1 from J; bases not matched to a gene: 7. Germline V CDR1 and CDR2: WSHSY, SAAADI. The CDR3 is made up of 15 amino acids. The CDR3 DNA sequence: TGCGCCAGCATGGAGCGGGATTTTTCCTACAATGAGCAGTTCTTC. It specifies CASMERDFSYNEQFF.

The CDR3: CASSATPSGGEGPQHF. As DNA, the CDR3 is TGTGCCAGCAGCGCGACCCCCTCTGGGGGCGAAGGGCCCCAGCATTTT. The chain carries TRBV7-9 and TRBJ1-5; possible D gene TRBD1, 6 bases. CDR1 is SEHNR and CDR2 is FQNEAQ in the germline V gene (reference sequence). V shed 5 bases and J shed 9 bases, with 23 bases lying between them. The CDR3 totals 16 residues.

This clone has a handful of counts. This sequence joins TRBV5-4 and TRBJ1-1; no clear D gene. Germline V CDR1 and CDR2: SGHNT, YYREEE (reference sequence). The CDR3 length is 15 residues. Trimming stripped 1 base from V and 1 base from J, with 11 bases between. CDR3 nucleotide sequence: TGTGCCAGCAGCTTGAGAAACTCCCGGAACACTGAAGCTTTCTTT. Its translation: CASSLRNSRNTEAFF.